This T cell receptor (beta chain) comes out of a study of graft-versus-host responses after intestinal transplantation (dated by TCRdb to about 2021). About the full investigation: The transplants that recipients received were multivisceral, liver-intestinal, or isolated intestinal. After intestinal transplantation, graft-versus-host and host-versus-graft alloreactive T cell clones were followed in the graft, circulation and bone marrow using bulk TCR-beta CDR3 sequencing. To identify alloreactive clones, pre-transplant mixed lymphocyte reaction products were sequenced and then compared with unstimulated pre-transplant donor and recipient T cells. Every recipient was given anti-thymocyte globulin induction, then maintenance tacrolimus and steroids for about three years. A peak of at least 4% donor T cells among recipient peripheral blood mononuclear cells was the definition used for donor T cell macrochimerism. The cohort enrolled 24 intestinal transplant recipients including one retransplant, and a few patients lacking pretransplant specimens were excluded. Samples from three later patients were sequenced in-house on an Illumina MiSeq with MiXCR processing rather than by the commercial service.

The full study reports these points: Early after transplant, declines in HvG clones were associated with peak levels of circulating GvH clones. GvH clones were detected in recipient bone marrow, and some appeared earlier in ileal mucosa or blood, consistent with an intestinal mucosal origin. In patients with donor T cell macrochimerism, the allografts had high GvH to HvG T cell clonal ratios. The relatively low number and heterogeneity of intestinal transplant patients limited the conclusions.

Preparation of the library involved the immunoSEQ multiplex PCR assay. For most patients, genomic DNA was isolated with the Qiagen DNeasy Blood and Tissue Kit and shipped frozen to Adaptive Biotechnologies for TCR sequencing. For most patients, genomic DNA was subjected to high-throughput TCR-beta CDR3 sequencing by Adaptive Biotechnologies. On the study's bioinformatics: TCR sequencing data for over 15 patients were retrieved from Adaptive's ImmunoSEQ software; a few other patients were processed with MiXCR and VDJtools. To correct CD4 versus CD8 sorting errors, any sequence found in both subsets at a frequency ratio below 5:1 was removed. Because the origin of CDR3 nucleotide sequences shared between donor and recipient could not be assigned, those sequences were removed. Alloreactive clones required at least 2-fold expansion over unstimulated cells and minimum CFSE-low frequency of 0.002% (template counts) or 0.001% (read counts). Clones were considered mappable if detected in sequenced pre-transplant spleen, lymph node, or MLR CFSE-low populations of the donor or recipient. The cumulative frequency of alloreactive clones was calculated as a percentage of all sequences, weighted by copy number. Here the immuneACCESS table is served through TCRdb, limited to in-frame sequences with V and J called. Missing clones are a known gap in these copies; in checked studies unresolved V genes cover under half, and the rest lacks a known reason. The V and J calls and clone size were taken over from that table, and D and trimming were inferred from the DNA. This sample lists 50,000 to 55,000 clones; around 89% were detected once. Roughly 0.62% of the sample lies in the top ten.

Taken from the germline V gene, the CDR1 and CDR2 loops are MNHEY and SVGAGI. Counted from cysteine to phenylalanine, this CDR3 has 15 amino acids. Only CDR3 DNA remains: 45 bases, in frame from the first base. Deletion took 4 bases off V and 0 bases off J, with a span of 10 bases between the germline ends. What this sample's time point label stands for: cells obtained before transplantation from donor or recipient. CD3+CD4+ and CD3+CD8+ populations were FACS-sorted from unstimulated pre-transplant donor and recipient cells taken from spleen or lymph nodes. Turning to this clone: No cognate antigen has been identified for it. Per-base qualities were not stored, and no clone one base away is much larger.

Recombination linked TRBV6-5 to TRBJ1-3; the D gene is perhaps TRBD1, from 5 matching bases. The source of this sequence is a human donor who was the organ donor for an intestinal transplant. Sequences were derived from unstimulated CD4+ T cells sorted from spleen or lymph node cells, sampled before transplant. In nucleotides, the sequence is TGTGCCAGCAGTTGGGGCGGAGTCTCTGGAAACACCATATATTTT. This encodes CASSWGGVSGNTIYF.